This T cell receptor (beta chain) was identified in a study of blood T cells in healthy people across ages. This clonotype was observed a few times. What it binds is unknown. Findings and caveats of the study: Any conclusive comparison of naive versus antigen-experienced cells was prevented by using unsorted PBMCs. In long-lived donors, naive CD4+ cell counts and diversity exceeded those of aged donors. Getting older went along with TCR beta diversity per million T cells dropping roughly linearly.

Germline V lookup: CDR1 DFQATT, CDR2 SNEGSKA (reference sequence). The CDR3 runs to 16 residues. Sample-barcoded 5' priming and a J-beta primer mix drove a second PCR of roughly 6 to 12 cycles. A template-switch adaptor that had 12 random nucleotides put a tag on each cDNA molecule. TCRdb used MiXCR to reprocess the 5' RACE reads, holding one entry per CDR3 protein. Found here are about 1.6 million distinct CDR3 sequences, about 32% of them singletons; the top ten hold about 11%. The sample consisted of blood. The rearrangement uses TRBV20-1 and TRBJ1-1, with a tentative D call TRBD1 (5 bases). The sequence was collected from a woman in her thirties in good health. The CDR3 sequence is CSCRRRAAGLNTEAFF. The CDR3 DNA is TGCAGCTGCCGCCGGAGGGCTGCGGGACTGAACACTGAAGCTTTCTTT.